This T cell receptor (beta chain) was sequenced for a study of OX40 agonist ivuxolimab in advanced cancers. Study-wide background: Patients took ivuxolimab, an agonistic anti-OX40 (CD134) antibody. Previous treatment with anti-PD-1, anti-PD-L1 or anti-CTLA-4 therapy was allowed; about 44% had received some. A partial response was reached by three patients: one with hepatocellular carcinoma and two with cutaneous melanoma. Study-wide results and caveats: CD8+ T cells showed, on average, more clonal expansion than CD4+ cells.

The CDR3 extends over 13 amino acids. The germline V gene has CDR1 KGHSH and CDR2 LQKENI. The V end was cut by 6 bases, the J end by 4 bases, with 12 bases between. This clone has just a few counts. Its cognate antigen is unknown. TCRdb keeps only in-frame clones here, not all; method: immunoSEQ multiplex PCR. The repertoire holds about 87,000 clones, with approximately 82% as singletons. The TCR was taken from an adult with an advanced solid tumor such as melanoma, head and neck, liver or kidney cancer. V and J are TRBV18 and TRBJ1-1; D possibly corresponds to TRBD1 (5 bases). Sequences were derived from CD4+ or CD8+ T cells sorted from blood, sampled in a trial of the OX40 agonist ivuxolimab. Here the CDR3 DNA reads TGTGCCAGCTCCGGGACTAGGACCACTGAAGCTTTCTTT. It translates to CASSGTRTTEAFF. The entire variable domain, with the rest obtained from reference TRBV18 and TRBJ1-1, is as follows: NAGVMQNPRHLVRRRGQEARLRCSPMKGHSHVYWYRQLPEEGLKFMVYLQKENIIDESGMPKERFSAEFPKEGPSILRIQQVVRGDSAAYFCASSGTRTTEAFFGQGTRLTVV.